This is a list of T cell receptor beta chains from one sample in a study of blood T cell repertoires in COVID-19. Libraries were prepared by immunoSEQ multiplex PCR; TCRdb keeps only in-frame clonotypes and omits some of them. The sample lists about 290,000 clones; around four fifths were seen once. The sample consisted of peripheral blood. The source is a woman in her 50s with active or convalescent COVID-19. CDR3s include the opening cysteine and the closing phenylalanine or tryptophan. A D gene is named only where the DNA matches it firmly. Clone size appears in some rows only: once, few, many, or a class for an expanded clone.

TRBJ1-1	.	.	TRBV12-3/TRBV12-4	TGTGCCAGCAGCCTCAGAGGGAACACTGAAGCTTTCTTT	CASSLRGNTEAFF
TRBJ1-1	.	TRBD1	TRBV10-1	TGCGCCAGCAGTGAGTCGGACAGGGCTACCGAAGCTTTCTTT	CASSESDRATEAFF
TRBJ2-3	.	.	TRBV6-1	TGTGCCAGCAGTGAAGGTCGACAGGCCCATTGGATTGGGGATACGCAGTATTTT	CASSEGRQAHWIGDTQYF
TRBJ1-4	.	TRBD1	TRBV28	TGTGCCAGCAGTTCAACCGGGACAGGCGGGGGAAAACTGTTTTTT	CASSSTGTGGGKLFF
TRBJ2-3	.	.	TRBV7-2	TGTGCCAGCAGCTTACGGCTAAGCGGTAGCACAGATACGCAGTATTTT	CASSLRLSGSTDTQYF
TRBJ1-3	once	.	TRBV7-9	TGTGCCAGCAGCTTGGGGGGTTCCTCTGGAAACACCATATATTTT	CASSLGGSSGNTIYF
TRBJ1-4	.	TRBD1	TRBV5-1	TGCGCCAGCAGCCCTGGACAGGGTTACGAAAAACTGTTTTTT	CASSPGQGYEKLFF
TRBJ2-3	.	TRBD2	TRBV25-1	TGTGCCAGCAGTGGACTAGCGGGAGTCACAGATACGCAGTATTTT	CASSGLAGVTDTQYF
TRBJ1-2	.	TRBD1	TRBV28	TGTGCCAGCCACTCCGAGACAGGGGGTACTGGCTACACCTTC	CASHSETGGTGYTF
TRBJ1-6	.	TRBD1	TRBV4-1	TGCGCCAGCAGCCCTGACAGGGTAATTGGGTCACCCCTCCACTTT	CASSPDRVIGSPLHF
TRBJ2-7	.	.	TRBV14	TGTGCCAGCAGCCACAGGGGCGATCTGACCTACGAGCAGTACTTC	CASSHRGDLTYEQYF
TRBJ2-3	once	TRBD2	TRBV28	TGTGCCAGCCGTACCGGGACTAGCTTTTTAACAGATACGCAGTATTTT	CASRTGTSFLTDTQYF
TRBJ1-2	.	.	TRBV7-9	TGTGCCAGCAGCTTCGAAGGGGCCTATGGCTACACCTTC	CASSFEGAYGYTF
TRBJ1-5	.	.	TRBV19	TGTGCCAGTAGTGAGAGCTCGGGGCCCCAGCATTTT	CASSESSGPQHF
TRBJ2-7	once	TRBD2	TRBV19	TGTGCCAGCCGGCGGGAGGCCCCCTACGAGCAGTACTTC	CASRREAPYEQYF
TRBJ1-4	.	TRBD1	TRBV27	TGTGCCAGCAGATTGACAGGGGAAGGAGCAACTAATGAAAAACTGTTTTTT	CASRLTGEGATNEKLFF
TRBJ1-4	.	.	TRBV29-1	TGCAGCGTTAAGGGGGACAATGAAAAACTGTTTTTT	CSVKGDNEKLFF
TRBJ1-2	.	TRBD1	TRBV25-1	TGTGCCAGCAGTGACCTGTCGGACAGGGGCGCATATGGCTACACCTTC	CASSDLSDRGAYGYTF
TRBJ2-7	.	TRBD2	TRBV10-3	TGTGCCATCAGTGAGTCCGGGACTAGCGGGAAGGGGAGCTACGAGCAGTACTTC	CAISESGTSGKGSYEQYF
TRBJ1-6	few	TRBD1	TRBV28	TGTGCCAGCAGTGTGGACAGGGGGCGATCACCCCTCCACTTT	CASSVDRGRSPLHF